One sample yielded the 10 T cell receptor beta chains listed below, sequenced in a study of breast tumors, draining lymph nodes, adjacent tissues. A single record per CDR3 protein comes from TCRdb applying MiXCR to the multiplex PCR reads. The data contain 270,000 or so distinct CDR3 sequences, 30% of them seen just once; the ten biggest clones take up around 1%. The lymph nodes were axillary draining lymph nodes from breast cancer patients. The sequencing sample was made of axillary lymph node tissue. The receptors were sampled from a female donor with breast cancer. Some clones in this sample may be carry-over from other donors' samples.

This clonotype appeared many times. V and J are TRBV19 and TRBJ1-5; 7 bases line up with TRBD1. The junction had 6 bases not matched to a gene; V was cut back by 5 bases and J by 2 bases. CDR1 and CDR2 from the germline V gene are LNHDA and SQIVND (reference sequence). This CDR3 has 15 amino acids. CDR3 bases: TGTGCCAGTAGTCCAGCCGGGACAGGCAATCAGCCCCAGCATTTT. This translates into CASSPAGTGNQPQHF.

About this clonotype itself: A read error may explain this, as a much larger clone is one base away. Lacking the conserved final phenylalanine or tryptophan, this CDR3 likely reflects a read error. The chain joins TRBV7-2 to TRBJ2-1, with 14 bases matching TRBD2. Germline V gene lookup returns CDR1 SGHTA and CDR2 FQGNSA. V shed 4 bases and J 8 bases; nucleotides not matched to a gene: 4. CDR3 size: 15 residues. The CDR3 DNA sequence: TGTGCCAGCAGCTGGGGGACTAGCGGGAGTTATGAGCAGTTCCTC. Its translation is CASSWGTSGSYEQFL.

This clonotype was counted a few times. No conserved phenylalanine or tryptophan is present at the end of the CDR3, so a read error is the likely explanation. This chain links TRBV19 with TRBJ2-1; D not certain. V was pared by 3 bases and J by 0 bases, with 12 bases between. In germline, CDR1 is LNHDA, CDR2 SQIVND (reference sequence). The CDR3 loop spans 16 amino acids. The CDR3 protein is CASSIKPPSSYNEQFS. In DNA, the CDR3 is TGTGCCAGTAGTATCAAGCCCCCCAGCTCCTACAATGAGCAGTTCTCC.

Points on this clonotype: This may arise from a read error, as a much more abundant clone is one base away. CDR3 region: CASSPQGSVAYNEQFF. Here the CDR3 DNA reads TGTGCCAGCAGCCCCCAGGGGAGCGTGGCCTACAATGAGCAGTTCTTC. The chain couples TRBV13 to TRBJ2-1; D possibly corresponds to TRBD1 (6 bases). The V end was cut by 5 bases, the J end by 2 bases, with 16 bases between. The CDR3 contains 16 residues. Germline V CDR1 and CDR2: PRHDT, FYEKMQ (reference sequence).

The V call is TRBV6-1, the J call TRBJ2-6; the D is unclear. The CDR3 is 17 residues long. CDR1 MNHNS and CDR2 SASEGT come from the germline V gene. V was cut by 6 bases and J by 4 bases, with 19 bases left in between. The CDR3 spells CASRHPTALSGANVLTF. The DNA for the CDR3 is TGTGCCAGCAGACACCCCACGGCTCTTTCCGGGGCCAACGTCCTGACTTTC.

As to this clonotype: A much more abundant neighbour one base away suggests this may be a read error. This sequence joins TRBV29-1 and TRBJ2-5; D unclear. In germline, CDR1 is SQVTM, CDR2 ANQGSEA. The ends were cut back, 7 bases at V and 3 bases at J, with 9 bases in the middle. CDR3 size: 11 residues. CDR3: CSASPKETQYF. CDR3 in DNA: TGCAGCGCATCCCCCAAAGAGACCCAGTACTTC.

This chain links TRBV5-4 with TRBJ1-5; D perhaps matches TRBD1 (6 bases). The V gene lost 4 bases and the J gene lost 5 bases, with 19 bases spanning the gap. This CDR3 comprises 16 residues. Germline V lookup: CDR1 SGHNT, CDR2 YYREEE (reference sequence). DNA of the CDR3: TGTGCCAGCAGCCGAAAAGGGGGGGTTGGCGATCAGCCCCAGCATTTT. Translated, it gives CASSRKGGVGDQPQHF. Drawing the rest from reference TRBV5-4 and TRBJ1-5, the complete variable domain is ETGVTQSPTHLIKTRGQQVTLRCSSQSGHNTVSWYQQALGQGPQFIFQYYREEENGRGNFPPRFSGLQFPNYSSELNVNALELDDSALYLCASSRKGGVGDQPQHFGDGTRLSIL.

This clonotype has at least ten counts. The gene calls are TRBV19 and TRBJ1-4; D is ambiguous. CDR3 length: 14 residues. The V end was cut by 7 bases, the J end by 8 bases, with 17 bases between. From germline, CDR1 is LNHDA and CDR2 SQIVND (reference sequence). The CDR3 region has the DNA TGTGCCAGTAACAAAAGGTTTGGCGGGGAAAAACTGTTTTTT. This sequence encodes CASNKRFGGEKLFF.

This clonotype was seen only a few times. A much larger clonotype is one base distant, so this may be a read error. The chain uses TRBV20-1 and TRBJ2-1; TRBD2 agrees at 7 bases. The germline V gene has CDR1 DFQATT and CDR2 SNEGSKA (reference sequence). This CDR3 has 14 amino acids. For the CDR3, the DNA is TGCAGTGCTACATGGGCAGGGAGGGGAAATGAGCAGTCCTTC. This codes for CSATWAGRGNEQSF.

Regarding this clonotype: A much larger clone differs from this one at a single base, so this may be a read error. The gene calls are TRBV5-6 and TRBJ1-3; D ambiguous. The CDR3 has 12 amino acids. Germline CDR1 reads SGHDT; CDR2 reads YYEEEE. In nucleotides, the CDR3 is TGTGCCAGCGGAGGTCTTGGAACCACCATATATTTT. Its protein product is CASGGLGTTIYF.